Listed here is a single T cell receptor (beta chain). The antigen remains unidentified. This record comes from a study of T cell responses to AZD1222 COVID-19 vaccine. Overall study findings and caveats: Clonal diversity was possibly underestimated, and white British individuals and females predominated among donors. Vaccine-associated CD4 TCRs ranged over spike, dominating at 160-218 and 743-854. The peak T cell response came first, and repertoires were sampled only after it.

The CDR3 length is 15 residues. Between the trimmed V and J ends, which lost 5 bases and 4 bases, there was a span of 17 bases. Germline V gene data show CDR1 as LNHDA and CDR2 as SQIVND (reference sequence). Assay: immunoSEQ multiplex PCR; the TCRdb copy retains only in-frame clones and omits some. This table has about 120,000 clones, roughly nine tenths appearing once. The sample consisted of peripheral blood, taken on day 0 of AZD1222 vaccination. The sequence was obtained from an adult in good health. V is TRBV19 and J is TRBJ1-1, with no clear D. In nucleotides, the CDR3 is TGTGCCAGTAGTCCATTAGGGCCATACAGCACTGAAGCTTTCTTT. It specifies CASSPLGPYSTEAFF.